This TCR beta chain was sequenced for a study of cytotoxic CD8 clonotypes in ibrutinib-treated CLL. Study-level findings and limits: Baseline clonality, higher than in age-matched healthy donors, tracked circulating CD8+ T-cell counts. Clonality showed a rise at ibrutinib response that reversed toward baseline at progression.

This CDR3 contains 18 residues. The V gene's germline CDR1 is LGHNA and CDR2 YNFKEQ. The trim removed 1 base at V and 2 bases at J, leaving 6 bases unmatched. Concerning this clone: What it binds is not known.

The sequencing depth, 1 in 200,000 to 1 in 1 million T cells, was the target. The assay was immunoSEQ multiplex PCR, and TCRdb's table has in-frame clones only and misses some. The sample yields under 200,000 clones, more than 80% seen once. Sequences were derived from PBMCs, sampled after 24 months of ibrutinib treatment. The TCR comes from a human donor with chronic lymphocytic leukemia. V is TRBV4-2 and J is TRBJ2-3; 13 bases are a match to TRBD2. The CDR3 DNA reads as TGTGCCAGCAGCCAAGGACTAGCGGGAGGTGGGGTCACAGATACGCAGTATTTT. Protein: CASSQGLAGGGVTDTQYF.